This T cell receptor (beta chain) comes out of a study of blood T cell repertoires in COVID-19. Study overall: The United States, Italy and Spain provided the acute and convalescent COVID-19 samples. In each case, the material was cDNA or gDNA derived from T cells, B-cell-depleted T cells, or PBMCs.

Authors' analysis steps: The authors estimated nucleated cell counts from reference gene primer amplification. Sequencing was performed with immunoSEQ multiplex PCR; in TCRdb, only in-frame clones are kept and a portion is missing. V and J calls and clone size follow that table, whereas D and trimming were derived from the DNA. Of about 130,000 clones in the sample, around 87% were seen once. CDR3 length: 16 amino acids. V dropped 6 bases and J dropped 3; count of bases not matched to a gene: 10. This TCR came from a woman between 45 and 60 years old who had recovered from COVID-19. The sequencing sample was made of peripheral blood. V gene TRBV23-1 combines with J gene TRBJ1-4; the match to TRBD1 covers 7 bases. TRBV23-1 is placed among ORFs of uncertain function. The CDR3 DNA sequence: TGCGCCAGCAGGAGGAGGGGGCTTGGGTCTAATGAAAAACTGTTTTTT. Its protein product is CASRRRGLGSNEKLFF.